The 18 T cell receptor beta chains in this list originate from one sample, sequenced in a study of a mutant IDH1 vaccine in newly diagnosed glioma. Their specific antigens are unknown. Sequenced by immunoSEQ multiplex PCR; TCRdb stores in-frame clones only, minus some. There are 35,000 to 45,000 clones in the sample; roughly four fifths occur only once, and roughly 4.6% lies in the top ten. Time point of the sample: week 35, safety follow-up. A single vaccine dose contained 300 ug of mutant IDH1 20-mer peptide, and topical imiquimod was used with it. The specimen comprised PBMCs, sampled from a glioma patient whose treatment included an IDH1 peptide vaccine. These receptors all stem from a woman between 50 and 59 years old with glioma.

J is TRBJ1-1 and V is TRBV2; the D gene is possibly TRBD1 (6 bases). V was pared by 6 bases and J by 3 bases, with 17 bases between. Germline CDR1 is SNHLY and CDR2 is FYNNEI. The CDR3 length is 15 residues. The CDR3 DNA reads TGTGCCAGCAGAGAACAACAGGGTAGGGACACTGAAGCTTTCTTT. Its translation: CASREQQGRDTEAFF. The full variable domain, rest sourced from reference TRBV2 and TRBJ1-1, is EPEVTQTPSHQVTQMGQEVILRCVPISNHLYFYWYRQILGQKVEFLVSFYNNEISEKSEIFDDQFSVERPDGSNFTLKIRSTKLEDSAMYFCASREQQGRDTEAFFGQGTRLTVV.

The J gene is TRBJ2-7, the V gene TRBV19; D remains ambiguous. The CDR3 is made up of 12 amino acids. CDR1 is LNHDA, CDR2 SQIVND, per germline (reference sequence). The germline V and J ends were trimmed by 5 bases and 2 bases, with 7 bases remaining between them. CDR3 protein: CASSASAYEQYF. CDR3 in DNA: TGTGCCAGTAGTGCGTCCGCCTACGAGCAGTACTTC.

This chain links TRBV21-1 with TRBJ2-7; the DNA was not compared with TRBD1, the D call given in the table. TRBV21-1 is listed as a pseudogene. CDR3 length: 14 amino acids. The CDR3 DNA reads as TGTGCCAGCAGCTATTTGGCTGGTACCTACGAGCAGTACTTC. This translates into CASSYLAGTYEQYF.

The table lists this clone with a count of one. V is TRBV6-1 and J is TRBJ2-7; D is unclear. This CDR3 spans 14 amino acids. The V gene lost 4 bases and the J gene lost 0 bases, with 10 bases spanning the gap. From germline, CDR1 is MNHNS and CDR2 SASEGT. This CDR3 reads CASSARPASYEQYF. CDR3 DNA: TGTGCCAGCAGTGCCAGGCCGGCCTCCTACGAGCAGTACTTC.

The rearrangement joins TRBV5-6 to TRBJ1-1; the D gene is possibly TRBD1 (6 bases). The V gene lost 4 bases and the J gene lost 3 bases, with 13 bases spanning the gap. The CDR3 has 14 amino acids. Germline V CDR1 and CDR2: SGHDT, YYEEEE. Written as DNA, the CDR3 is TGTGCCAGCAGCCCCTGGCCAGGGGACACTGAAGCTTTCTTT. It translates to CASSPWPGDTEAFF.

This clone was recorded once. The rearrangement joins TRBV7-9 to TRBJ2-7, with no clear D. Trimming removed 8 bases from V and 0 bases from J, with 14 bases in between. The germline V gene has CDR1 SEHNR and CDR2 FQNEAQ (reference sequence). The CDR3 has 14 amino acids. CDR3 bases: TGTGCCAGCCAATATGACGGCAACTCCTACGAGCAGTACTTC. It encodes CASQYDGNSYEQYF.

The V call is TRBV18, the J call TRBJ2-5; D might be TRBD1 (5 bases). Germline V gene data show CDR1 as KGHSH and CDR2 as LQKENI. V lost 6 bases, J lost 2 bases, and 10 bases lay in between. The CDR3 is made up of 13 amino acids. The CDR3 DNA reads TGTGCCAGCTCCCCCGACAGACAAGAGACCCAGTACTTC. Its protein product is CASSPDRQETQYF.

The rearrangement joins TRBV19 to TRBJ1-4; D possibly corresponds to TRBD1 (5 bases). V lost 3 bases, J lost 12 bases, and 17 bases lay in between. Germline-derived CDR1 and CDR2 are LNHDA and SQIVND (reference sequence). The CDR3 loop spans 14 amino acids. The CDR3 DNA is TGTGCCAGTAGTATTATGGCGGGACCCAGGGAACTGTTTTTT. Translation: CASSIMAGPRELFF. Based on the CDR3 plus reference TRBV19 and TRBJ1-4, the full variable domain is DGGITQSPKYLFRKEGQNVTLSCEQNLNHDAMYWYRQDPGQGLRLIYYSQIVNDFQKGDIAEGYSVSREKKESFPLTVTSAQKNPTAFYLCASSIMAGPRELFFGSGTQLSVL.

The V and J genes are TRBV5-1 and TRBJ1-5; D is unresolved. Trimming pared 0 bases from V and 1 base from J, leaving 11 bases between. CDR1 SGHRS and CDR2 YFSETQ come from the germline V gene. The CDR3 is 16 residues long. The CDR3 DNA sequence: TGCGCCAGCAGCTTGGAGGGTCACGGGAGCAATCAGCCCCAGCATTTT. Translation gives CASSLEGHGSNQPQHF.

The chain has TRBV19 and TRBJ1-5; no firm D call. Per germline, CDR1 LNHDA and CDR2 SQIVND (reference sequence). The CDR3 runs 16 residues. Trimming took off 5 bases at V and 0 bases at J, with 14 bases between the two ends. The CDR3 region is CASSQTVLNSNQPQHF. CDR3 in DNA: TGTGCCAGTAGTCAGACGGTTCTCAATAGCAATCAGCCCCAGCATTTT. Combining the CDR3 with reference TRBV19 and TRBJ1-5 gives the whole variable domain DGGITQSPKYLFRKEGQNVTLSCEQNLNHDAMYWYRQDPGQGLRLIYYSQIVNDFQKGDIAEGYSVSREKKESFPLTVTSAQKNPTAFYLCASSQTVLNSNQPQHFGDGTRLSIL.

This chain joins TRBV6-6 and TRBJ1-1; tentative D call: TRBD1 (5 bases). Trimming took off 2 bases at V and 7 bases at J, with 14 bases between the two ends. The CDR3 loop spans 14 amino acids. Per germline, CDR1 MNHNY and CDR2 SVGAGI (reference sequence). The CDR3 reads CASSYGGGLSEAFF. As DNA, the CDR3 is TGTGCCAGCAGTTACGGGGGAGGGCTGAGTGAAGCTTTCTTT.

V usage is TRBV5-6 and J usage is TRBJ1-2; D ambiguous. From germline, CDR1 is SGHDT and CDR2 YYEEEE. The CDR3 runs 14 residues. V gave up 0 bases and J gave up 4 bases, with 10 bases separating them. CDR3 loop: CASSLVTAGYGYTF. CDR3 DNA: TGTGCCAGCAGCTTGGTGACGGCAGGCTATGGCTACACCTTC. The full variable domain, in which reference TRBV5-6 and TRBJ1-2 provide the parts outside the CDR3, is DAGVTQSPTHLIKTRGQQVTLRCSPKSGHDTVSWYQQALGQGPQFIFQYYEEEERQRGNFPDRFSGHQFPNYSSELNVNALLLGDSALYLCASSLVTAGYGYTFGSGTRLTVV.

J is TRBJ2-7 and V is TRBV6-1; 9 bases agree with TRBD1. Trimming took 8 bases from V and 5 from J; bases not matched to a gene: 10. This CDR3 is built from 14 residues. Germline assignment: CDR1 MNHNS and CDR2 SASEGT. CDR3 coding DNA: TGTGCCAGCGTCCTGGGGACAGGGACCCACGAGCAGTACTTC. It is translated as CASVLGTGTHEQYF.

The chain carries TRBV7-9 and TRBJ2-7, with TRBD2 matching over 12 bases. Germline V lookup: CDR1 SEHNR, CDR2 FQNEAQ (reference sequence). The V gene end was trimmed by 4 bases and the J gene end by 0 bases; junction bases not matched to a gene: 7. This CDR3 is built from 17 residues. CDR3 coding DNA: TGTGCCAGCAGCTCAGGGGGGACTAGCGGGCGCTCCTACGAGCAGTACTTC. It yields the protein CASSSGGTSGRSYEQYF.

This clone occurred once. The chain recombines TRBV2 with TRBJ1-6, with D unclear. The CDR3 has 15 residues. Per the germline V gene, CDR1 is SNHLY and CDR2 is FYNNEI. V lost 6 bases and J lost 0, with 9 bases in between. CDR3 region: CASSLINSYNSPLHF. The CDR3 nucleotides are TGTGCCAGCAGCCTCATTAACTCCTATAATTCACCCCTCCACTTT. Drawing the rest from reference TRBV2 and TRBJ1-6, the complete variable domain is EPEVTQTPSHQVTQMGQEVILRCVPISNHLYFYWYRQILGQKVEFLVSFYNNEISEKSEIFDDQFSVERPDGSNFTLKIRSTKLEDSAMYFCASSLINSYNSPLHFGNGTRLTVT.

A single count supports this clone. This rearrangement joins TRBV6-5 to TRBJ1-5, with a weak D call TRBD1 (6 bases). The CDR3 consists of 13 residues. Trimming took 4 bases from V and 3 from J, leaving 7 bases between them. From germline, CDR1 is MNHEY and CDR2 SVGAGI. CDR3 amino acids: CASSWTVNQPQHF. In DNA, the CDR3 is TGTGCCAGCAGTTGGACAGTCAATCAGCCCCAGCATTTT.

The chain has TRBV14 and TRBJ1-1; no clear D gene. V lost 4 bases and J lost 3, with 12 bases in between. CDR3 length equals 14 residues. In germline, CDR1 is SGHDN, CDR2 FVKESK. The CDR3 DNA sequence: TGTGCCAGCAGCCCAACGGGGAAGTACACTGAAGCTTTCTTT. Its protein product is CASSPTGKYTEAFF.

This clone was counted only a few times. This sequence joins TRBV7-6 and TRBJ1-4; 9 bases are a match to TRBD1. Germline lookup yields CDR1 SGHVS and CDR2 FNYEAQ. Germline trimming cut 5 bases from V and 8 bases from J; bases unmatched to any gene: 9. CDR3 length: 15 residues. The CDR3: CASSDRDREDEKLFF. CDR3 DNA sequence: TGTGCCAGCAGCGACAGGGACAGGGAGGACGAAAAACTGTTTTTT.